The entry below describes one T cell receptor (beta chain). This sample is drawn from a study of Ad26.COV2.S vaccination and SARS-CoV-2 variants. The V and J ends lost 3 bases and 1 base respectively, with 12 bases between them. Germline assignment: CDR1 MNHEY and CDR2 SVGAGI. The CDR3 contains 15 residues. Sequencing used immunoSEQ multiplex PCR; TCRdb keeps in-frame clones, though not all of them. The data contain approximately 420,000 clones, less than 90% of them singletons. The treatment here: over 15 received Ad26.COV2.S at low or high dose, single or two shots; roughly 5 received placebo; per-sample allocation not given. On day 63 after the first injection, vaccine and placebo recipients gave samples. Boston supplied an adult donor aged 18-55 years.

This sequence originates from a person aged 18-65 years who received the Ad26.COV2.S COVID-19 vaccine or a placebo. The J gene is TRBJ1-1, the V gene TRBV6-5; D unclear. Sequenced here: peripheral blood, sampled in a trial of Ad26.COV2.S vaccine versus placebo. The CDR3 DNA is TGTGCCAGCAGTTATGGGGTGACACGGAACACTGAAGCTTTCTTT. Its protein product is CASSYGVTRNTEAFF.